These 26 T cell receptor beta chains were sequenced from one sample in a study of OX40 agonist ivuxolimab in advanced cancers. The method was immunoSEQ multiplex PCR; TCRdb's version includes in-frame clones alone and lacks a portion of them. The table shows about 80,000 clones, with 90% to 95% occurring only once. Material: CD4+ or CD8+ T cells sorted from blood, obtained in a trial of the OX40 agonist ivuxolimab. These receptors were taken from an adult with an advanced solid tumor such as melanoma, head and neck, liver or kidney cancer.

This clone was seen more than once but under ten times. The chain recombines TRBV12-2 with TRBJ2-1; the listed D gene, TRBD2, was not tested against the DNA. TRBV12-2 has pseudogene status. This CDR3 comprises 15 residues. The CDR3 nucleotides read TGTGCAAGTCGCCTCCGGGGGGATCTCTTAAATGAGCAGTTCTTC. Its protein product is CASRLRGDLLNEQFF.

The chain has TRBV18 and TRBJ2-7; D not certain. Germline lookup yields CDR1 KGHSH and CDR2 LQKENI. This CDR3 comprises 12 residues. V lost 0 bases to trimming and J lost 6 bases, with 6 bases between them. The CDR3 bases are TGTGCCAGCTCACCACCGACTGGCGAGCAGTACTTC. It codes for CASSPPTGEQYF. The full variable domain, with the rest looked up from reference TRBV18 and TRBJ2-7, is NAGVMQNPRHLVRRRGQEARLRCSPMKGHSHVYWYRQLPEEGLKFMVYLQKENIIDESGMPKERFSAEFPKEGPSILRIQQVVRGDSAAYFCASSPPTGEQYFGPGTRLTVT.

The rearrangement links TRBV2 to TRBJ2-5; D possibly corresponds to TRBD2 (5 bases). Germline V gene sequence: CDR1 SNHLY, CDR2 FYNNEI. CDR3 length: 14 amino acids. The V gene lost 4 bases and the J gene lost 1 base, with 10 bases spanning the gap. The DNA for the CDR3 is TGTGCCAGCAGTGCGCGGGCAAGCCAAGAGACCCAGTACTTC. Translation gives CASSARASQETQYF.

The rearrangement joins TRBV19 to TRBJ2-2; TRBD1 is a possible D gene (6 bases). V lost 5 bases, J lost 4 bases, and 11 bases lay in between. Germline assignment: CDR1 LNHDA and CDR2 SQIVND (reference sequence). This CDR3 region has 14 residues. Here the CDR3 DNA reads TGTGCCAGTAGTGTCCGACAGGCCACCGGGGAGCTGTTTTTT. Amino acid sequence: CASSVRQATGELFF. Complete variable domain (other parts from reference TRBV19 and TRBJ2-2): DGGITQSPKYLFRKEGQNVTLSCEQNLNHDAMYWYRQDPGQGLRLIYYSQIVNDFQKGDIAEGYSVSREKKESFPLTVTSAQKNPTAFYLCASSVRQATGELFFGEGSRLTVL.

V usage is TRBV27 and J usage is TRBJ2-5; D uncertain. The ends were cut back, 6 bases at V and 5 bases at J, with 16 bases in the middle. From germline, CDR1 is MNHEY and CDR2 SMNVEV (reference sequence). This CDR3 comprises 14 residues. This chain's CDR3 is CASSPMGLGETQYF. In nucleotides, the CDR3 is TGTGCCAGCAGCCCTATGGGGTTAGGGGAGACCCAGTACTTC.

This rearrangement joins TRBV19 to TRBJ2-2; 8 bases map to TRBD1. V shed 3 bases and J 1 base; nucleotides not matched to a gene: 4. The CDR3 runs to 16 residues. Germline-derived CDR1 and CDR2 are LNHDA and SQIVND (reference sequence). The CDR3 nucleotides read TGTGCCAGTAGTATGCAGGGGGCGCGGAACACCGGGGAGCTGTTTTTT. Its protein is CASSMQGARNTGELFF.

This clone was seen only once. V usage is TRBV19 and J usage is TRBJ2-2, with D possibly matching TRBD1 (7 bases). V was cut by 9 bases and J by 4 bases, with 12 bases left in between. Germline-derived CDR1 and CDR2 are LNHDA and SQIVND (reference sequence). The CDR3 is 13 amino acids. The CDR3 here is CASARDSTGELFF. Here the CDR3 DNA reads TGTGCCAGCGCGCGGGACAGCACCGGGGAGCTGTTTTTT.

The chain is built from TRBV2 and TRBJ2-3; 13 bases line up with TRBD2. Trimming took 6 bases from V and 5 from J; bases not matched to a gene: 8. This CDR3 has 16 residues. Germline CDR1 SNHLY, CDR2 FYNNEI. CDR3 sequence reads: CASSLGTSGIRDTQYF. CDR3 DNA sequence: TGTGCCAGCAGCCTTGGGACTAGCGGGATCAGAGATACGCAGTATTTT. The full variable domain, in which reference TRBV2 and TRBJ2-3 provide the parts outside the CDR3, is EPEVTQTPSHQVTQMGQEVILRCVPISNHLYFYWYRQILGQKVEFLVSFYNNEISEKSEIFDDQFSVERPDGSNFTLKIRSTKLEDSAMYFCASSLGTSGIRDTQYFGPGTRLTVL.

The V call is TRBV7-3, the J call TRBJ2-2; D may be TRBD2 (5 bases). Germline loops: CDR1 SGHTA, CDR2 FQGTGA. The CDR3 consists of 13 residues. V was shortened by 3 bases and J by 6 bases, with 8 bases between the two germline ends. In nucleotides, the CDR3 is TGTGCCAGCAGCTTCCCCGGGGCCGGGGAGCTGTTTTTT. Its protein is CASSFPGAGELFF. Filled out from reference TRBV7-3 and TRBJ2-2, the complete variable domain reads GAGVSQTPSNKVTEKGKYVELRCDPISGHTALYWYRQSLGQGPEFLIYFQGTGAADDSGLPNDRFFAVRPEGSVSTLKIQRTERGDSAVYLCASSFPGAGELFFGEGSRLTVL.

This clone appeared once. This chain links TRBV5-6 with TRBJ2-7, with 10 bases matching TRBD2. The CDR3 loop spans 15 amino acids. The junction had 11 bases not matched to a gene; V was cut back by 4 bases and J by 7 bases. Germline assignment: CDR1 SGHDT and CDR2 YYEEEE. CDR3 in amino acids: CASSRASGSSQEQYF. The CDR3 DNA sequence: TGTGCCAGCAGCCGGGCTAGCGGGAGTTCGCAAGAGCAGTACTTC.

The chain has TRBV9 and TRBJ2-1, with 9 bases lining up with TRBD2. Per the germline V gene, CDR1 is SGDLS and CDR2 is YYNGEE. This CDR3 is 15 amino acids long. V shed 5 bases, J shed 3 bases, and the junction held 6 bases outside the gene matches. CDR3 bases: TGTGCCAGCAGTGTTGGACTAGCGAACTACAATGAGCAGTTCTTC. It specifies CASSVGLANYNEQFF.

This rearrangement joins TRBV7-2 to TRBJ2-3; D is ambiguous. The CDR3 has 12 residues. Trimming left V 8 bases short and J 0 bases short, with 6 bases between. The V gene's germline CDR1 is SGHTA and CDR2 FQGNSA. CDR3 amino acids: CASRYSTDTQYF. The CDR3 DNA reads as TGTGCCAGCCGATACAGCACAGATACGCAGTATTTT.

This clone was found once. The rearrangement joins TRBV18 to TRBJ2-7; a possible D gene is TRBD1 (6 bases). Germline-derived CDR1 and CDR2 are KGHSH and LQKENI. This CDR3 spans 15 amino acids. Trimming cost V 5 bases and J 2 bases, with 16 bases left between them. CDR3 nucleotide sequence: TGTGCCAGCTCAGCACTGACAGGTAGACCCTACGAGCAGTACTTC. Its protein product is CASSALTGRPYEQYF.

This clone was detected only once. CDR3 DNA: TGCGCCAGCAGCCAAGATTTGCGACCGAACACTGAAGCTTTCTTT. Encoded protein: CASSQDLRPNTEAFF. This chain uses TRBV4-3 with TRBJ1-1; no definite D call. V was clipped by 0 bases and J by 1 base, with 9 bases between them. The CDR3 is 15 residues long. In germline, CDR1 is LGHNA, CDR2 YSLEER.

This sequence joins TRBV2 and TRBJ2-3; tentative D call: TRBD2 (5 bases). The CDR3 covers 14 residues. Germline V lookup: CDR1 SNHLY, CDR2 FYNNEI. Trimming took 4 bases from V and 4 from J, leaving 12 bases between them. As DNA, the CDR3 is TGTGCCAGCAGTGGTTTAGCGAGGGCAGATACGCAGTATTTT. Its protein product is CASSGLARADTQYF.

The chain is built from TRBV11-2 and TRBJ2-2; 7 nucleotides align to TRBD1. The V and J ends lost 1 base and 10 bases, in that order; junction bases with no gene match: 3. Germline V lookup: CDR1 SGHAT, CDR2 FQNNGV. The CDR3 extends over 13 amino acids. DNA for the CDR3: TGTGCCAGCAGCTTAGTGGGACAGACGGAGCTGTTTTTT. This gives the protein CASSLVGQTELFF.

This chain uses TRBV11-2 with TRBJ1-3; no clear D gene. V lost 5 bases to trimming and J lost 6 bases, with 20 bases between them. This CDR3 comprises 16 residues. Germline CDR1 reads SGHAT; CDR2 reads FQNNGV. This CDR3 is CASSPLGAGWINTIYF. CDR3 bases: TGTGCCAGCAGCCCCTTGGGTGCAGGTTGGATAAACACCATATATTTT.

This rearrangement joins TRBV10-3 to TRBJ2-1, with unresolved D. The V end was cut by 5 bases, the J end by 9 bases, with 8 bases between. CDR1 and CDR2 from the germline V gene are ENHRY and SYGVKD. This CDR3 spans 11 amino acids. The CDR3 loop is CAISKTGEQFF. The DNA for the CDR3 is TGTGCCATCAGTAAAACGGGTGAGCAGTTCTTC.

This clone was seen just once. The chain is built from TRBV5-1 and TRBJ2-5; D is tentatively TRBD1 or TRBD2 (7 bases each). V was cut by 7 bases and J by 1 base, with 17 bases left in between. From germline, CDR1 is SGHRS and CDR2 YFSETQ. This CDR3 is built from 15 residues. CDR3 in amino acids: CASRPGGAVQETQYF. The DNA for the CDR3 is TGCGCCAGCCGCCCAGGGGGGGCAGTCCAAGAGACCCAGTACTTC.

This chain links TRBV5-1 with TRBJ1-4, with TRBD1 as a possible D gene (5 bases). The V end lost 0 bases, the J end lost 6 bases, and 9 bases lay between the germline ends. CDR3 size: 14 residues. CDR1 and CDR2 (germline): SGHRS, YFSETQ. CDR3 region: CASSLDRPDEKLFF. The CDR3 DNA sequence: TGCGCCAGCAGCTTGGACAGGCCGGATGAAAAACTGTTTTTT.

This clone was detected once. CDR3 residues: CASSELAGLVSEQFF. The CDR3 DNA sequence: TGTGCCAGCAGTGAACTAGCGGGACTCGTGAGTGAGCAGTTCTTC. The chain combines TRBV6-1 with TRBJ2-1, with TRBD2 identical over 9 bases. The CDR3 is made up of 15 amino acids. The germline V gene encodes CDR1 MNHNS and CDR2 SASEGT. V lost 2 bases, J lost 9 bases, and 8 bases stayed unmatched.

On this clone itself: This specimen includes other DNA sequences encoding the same CDR3. This chain connects TRBV18 to TRBJ2-5; no clear D gene. V gave up 1 base and J gave up 4 bases, with 7 bases separating them. There are 13 residues in the CDR3. The germline V gene encodes CDR1 KGHSH and CDR2 LQKENI. DNA for the CDR3: TGTGCCAGCTCACCACGGCTAGGAGAGACCCAGTACTTC. Translation gives CASSPRLGETQYF.

This chain connects TRBV6-6 to TRBJ1-1; D gene ambiguous. Germline loops: CDR1 MNHNY, CDR2 SVGAGI (reference sequence). This CDR3 has 12 residues. Deletions cut 4 bases from V and 7 bases from J, with 10 bases between. This CDR3 is CASSSGGYEAFF. The CDR3, as DNA: TGTGCCAGCAGTTCAGGAGGGTATGAAGCTTTCTTT.

V usage is TRBV7-6 and J usage is TRBJ2-7; TRBD1 matches at 11 bases. Germline CDR1 reads SGHVS; CDR2 reads FNYEAQ. The trim removed 1 base at V and 10 bases at J, leaving 3 bases unmatched. There are 13 residues in the CDR3. The CDR3 DNA sequence: TGTGCCAGCAGCTTAGATCGGACAGGGGGCCAGTACTTC. Its protein product is CASSLDRTGGQYF.

The chain combines TRBV11-3 with TRBJ2-7; D remains unclear. Germline lookup yields CDR1 SGHNT and CDR2 YENEEA. The ends were cut back, 1 base at V and 6 bases at J, with 10 bases in the middle. The CDR3 is made up of 13 amino acids. The CDR3 reads CASSLGGGVEQYF. The CDR3 nucleotides are TGTGCCAGCAGCTTAGGGGGTGGGGTCGAGCAGTACTTC.

V gene TRBV7-2 combines with J gene TRBJ2-7, with a tentative D call TRBD2 (5 bases). This CDR3 is 13 amino acids long. The V gene's germline CDR1 is SGHTA and CDR2 FQGNSA. Trimming shortened V by 4 bases and J by 6 bases, and 13 bases separated the two germline ends. CDR3 region: CASSSERAGEQYF. DNA of the CDR3: TGTGCCAGCAGCTCTGAAAGGGCGGGCGAGCAGTACTTC. The full variable domain, completed using reference TRBV7-2 and TRBJ2-7, is GAGVSQSPSNKVTEKGKDVELRCDPISGHTALYWYRQSLGQGLEFLIYFQGNSAPDKSGLPSDRFSAERTGGSVSTLTIQRTQQEDSAVYLCASSSERAGEQYFGPGTRLTVT.